This T cell receptor (beta chain) was obtained from a study of T cells in Graves' hyperthyroidism and ophthalmopathy. Template material for amplifying TCR beta CDR3 regions consisted of RNA transcripts. During a first-round RT-PCR of the TCR CDR3, the HTBI primer set was used. TCRdb re-derived calls from the multiplex PCR reads in MiXCR, one entry per CDR3 protein. The sample shows 200,000 to 250,000 distinct CDR3 sequences, 16% of them seen only once. CDR3 length: 15 amino acids. Germline values: CDR1 SGHTA, CDR2 FQGNSA. The germline V and J ends were trimmed by 4 bases and 4 bases, with 15 bases remaining between them. This clonotype was seen many times.

The J gene is TRBJ2-3, the V gene TRBV7-2, with a tentative D call TRBD2 (5 bases). This sequence was found in a woman younger than 30 with Graves' ophthalmopathy. The source material was blood. The CDR3 protein is CASSYIEGRADTQYF. The DNA for the CDR3 is TGTGCCAGCAGCTACATAGAGGGTAGAGCAGATACGCAGTATTTT.